This T cell receptor beta chain was recovered during a study of T cells in Graves' hyperthyroidism and ophthalmopathy (dated by TCRdb to the late 2010s). Broadly, across the study: Peripheral blood was collected at initial diagnosis, before any treatment. Thyroid tissue and blood T-cell repertoires from six Graves' hyperthyroidism patients were also compared in the study. Prospective prediction of ophthalmopathy was tested in an independent validation cohort of approximately 19 hyperthyroidism patients and 17 patients who later progressed to ophthalmopathy. TCR V-J signatures able to tell the groups apart were searched for in a discovery cohort of 90 to 100 patients, of whom 40 to 45 had Graves' ophthalmopathy and about 55 had stable Graves' hyperthyroidism. After blood sampling, hyperthyroidism patients were treated with methimazole at a starting dose of 30 mg daily, and ophthalmopathy patients were treated with high-dose intravenous methylprednisolone. For training and testing, the 95 to 100 patients in the discovery cohort were randomly divided in a 7:3 ratio. The paper reports TCR Vbeta CDR3 sequencing of approximately 140 peripheral blood samples: 43 ophthalmopathy, fewer than 80 hyperthyroidism and roughly 17 progressor patients. On the study overall, not on this receptor specifically: Ophthalmopathy was separated from stable hyperthyroidism by a 13 V-J signature model, with approximately 89% sensitivity and about 84% specificity obtained in cross-validation and 80%/75% obtained in testing. Most expanded thyroid clonotypes (frequency above 0.001) were also detected in blood, suggesting blood repertoires may reflect thyroid immune responses. In validation, the model predicted progression to ophthalmopathy a median of 6.5 months before onset, with over 55% sensitivity and roughly 72% specificity. Sample size was not statistically predetermined, and investigators were not blinded to group allocation.

Stable Graves' hyperthyroidism was defined as the absence of progression to ophthalmopathy over 18 months of follow-up. Hyperthyroidism patients were aged 18 to 65 years and newly diagnosed, with disease duration of less than 2 months. Patients with uncontrolled infections, other autoimmune diseases, pregnancy or lactation were excluded. Diagnoses were established on the basis of clinical symptoms, serum thyroxine and TRAb, thyroid ultrasound, and orbital computed tomography. PBMCs were isolated from around 10 ml of fresh peripheral blood by Ficoll-Paque density gradient centrifugation. Total RNA was extracted with Trizol reagent, and quality was checked on an Agilent 2100 Bioanalyzer. About this clonotype: Its binding antigen is unknown. At one end the junction does not follow the germline gene, possibly because of a read error.

The CDR3, cysteine through phenylalanine, is 15 amino acids long. The sequence is cut down to CDR3 DNA, 45 bases in frame from base 1. From a lookup of the germline V gene, CDR1 and CDR2 are SGHTA and FQGNSA. TCR beta CDR3 regions were amplified from RNA transcripts. For the first round of RT-PCR on the TCR CDR3, the HTBI primer set was used together with the Qiagen OneStep RT-PCR kit. A second multiplex PCR round built the libraries, followed by size selection and purification. Sequencing of the libraries was done on an Illumina HiSeq2000 using paired-end 100 bp reads. Per the original workflow: Raw data were processed with SOAPnuke, discarding reads with adapters, uncalled bases, mean Phred below 15, or no exact constant-primer or identifier match. High-quality paired reads were merged with COPE v1.2.5, and unique nucleotide sequences were defined as clonotypes. MiTCR v1.1 was used to align clonotypes to the IMGT TRBV, TRBD and TRBJ reference segments. Only V-J combinations with frequency above 0.0001, covering 99% to 99.2% of repertoires, were analysed. The TCS score was defined as the ratio of F50 (clonal expansion) to E x V (chaos), calculated using BLOSUM62-based TCRdist between CDR3 peptides within each V-J. Welch's t-statistics and random forest reduced several hundred V-J features to some 14, which were used in a naive Bayes classifier (R e1071). TCRdb reprocessed the public reads (quality trimming at Q25 with fastp, clone calling with MiXCR) and kept in-frame beta chains. Rows are unified per CDR3 protein, each entry keeping the most common DNA and genes. The V and J calls follow TCRdb's processing rather than the paper's. The sample table shows about 420,000 distinct CDR3 sequences, and approximately 14% are seen once. 11% to 15% of the sample goes to the ten largest clones.

The receptor chain draws on TRBV7-2 and TRBJ2-7, with the D call tentatively TRBD1 or TRBD2, each fitting 7 bases. The clonotype was recovered from a woman between 18 and 29 years old with Graves' hyperthyroidism. What was sequenced was blood. The sequenced DNA is TGTGCCAGCAGATTAGCGGGCAGGGGGACCTACGAGCAGTACTTC. Protein translation: CASRLAGRGTYEQYF.